Listed here are 32 T cell receptor beta chains from one sample, sequenced in a study of blood T cells in healthy people across ages. The use of a sample-barcoded 5' primer and a J-beta primer mix characterized a second PCR of about 6 to 11 cycles. Using its own MiXCR run on the 5' RACE reads, TCRdb lists one record per CDR3 protein. Of 850,000 or so distinct CDR3 sequences in the sample, 29% were seen once. Sequencing was carried out using blood. The receptors were gathered from a woman over 75 in good health.

This clonotype was recorded many times. The chain employs TRBV20-1 and TRBJ1-2; D is undetermined. CDR3 size: 13 residues. CDR1 and CDR2 from the germline V gene are DFQATT and SNEGSKA (reference sequence). V was trimmed by 1 base and J by 5 bases, leaving 11 bases between them. CDR3: CSARVPGEYGYTF. The DNA for the CDR3 is TGCAGTGCTAGAGTACCCGGGGAGTATGGCTACACCTTC.

This clonotype was counted ten times or more. The chain joins TRBV7-9 to TRBJ2-7; D is perhaps TRBD1 (6 bases). V was cut by 1 base and J by 7 bases, with 17 bases left in between. This CDR3 spans 15 amino acids. CDR1 and CDR2 (germline): SEHNR, FQNEAQ (reference sequence). CDR3 nucleotide sequence: TGTGCCAGCAGCTTAGGGGGGCTGGGGTTCCGGGAGCAGTACTTC. Its protein is CASSLGGLGFREQYF.

Concerning this clonotype: Given a much more abundant clone one base away, this may be a read error. This chain connects TRBV12-3 or TRBV12-4 to TRBJ2-5; possible D gene TRBD2, 6 bases. V lost 5 bases and J lost 11, with 18 bases in between. The CDR3 is made up of 13 amino acids. The CDR3 loop is CASSISPGTGQYF. The CDR3 DNA sequence: TGTGCCAGCAGTATATCTCCGGGGACTGGGCAGTACTTC.

In the case of this clonotype: One base away lies a much larger clone, so this may be a sequencing read error. CDR3: CVSSLTSVSHEQYF. The CDR3, as DNA: TGTGTCAGCAGCCTAACCAGTGTGAGTCACGAGCAGTACTTC. The V and J genes are TRBV6-2 or TRBV6-3 and TRBJ2-5; unclear D gene. The J call may be wrong; the DNA end is better matched by TRBJ2-7. The CDR3 totals 14 residues. Per germline, CDR1 MNHEY and CDR2 SVGEGT.

This clonotype turned up a few times. A read error may produce the germline difference seen at one junction end. The chain couples TRBV7-9 to TRBJ2-7; no definite D call. CDR3 length: 16 amino acids. CDR1 is SEHNR, CDR2 FQNEAQ, per germline (reference sequence). The CDR3: CAGSLGPGPLAYEQYF. The CDR3 bases are TGTGCCGGCAGCTTAGGGCCGGGCCCTCTAGCCTACGAGCAGTACTTC.

This clonotype occurred many times. J is TRBJ1-2 and V is TRBV15, with unresolved D. V was pared by 5 bases and J by 3 bases, with 13 bases between. The germline V gene has CDR1 LNHNV and CDR2 YYDKDF (reference sequence). The CDR3 runs to 14 residues. The CDR3 loop is CATSVLGLDYGYTF. CDR3 nucleotide sequence: TGTGCCACCAGCGTTCTTGGGCTTGACTATGGCTACACCTTC.

As concerns this clonotype: A read error may explain this, as a much larger clone is one base away. The V and J genes are TRBV5-1 and TRBJ2-5; D gene unclear. Trimming took off 2 bases at V and 5 bases at J, with 19 bases between the two ends. The CDR3 runs to 16 residues. Germline-derived CDR1 and CDR2 are SGHRS and YFSETQ. DNA for the CDR3: TGCGCCAGCAGCTTTCAAGGTTCGGGCGAAAGGGAGACCCAGTACTTC. Translated, it gives CASSFQGSGERETQYF. Drawing the rest from reference TRBV5-1 and TRBJ2-5, the complete variable domain is KAGVTQTPRYLIKTRGQQVTLSCSPISGHRSVSWYQQTPGQGLQFLFEYFSETQRNKGNFPGRFSGRQFSNSRSEMNVSTLELGDSALYLCASSFQGSGERETQYFGPGTRLLVL.

V usage is TRBV4-3 and J usage is TRBJ2-2, with D possibly being TRBD1 (6 bases). Germline lookup yields CDR1 LGHNA and CDR2 YSLEER. This CDR3 comprises 16 residues. The V end was cut by 0 bases, the J end by 1 base, with 9 bases between. CDR3 sequence: CASSQDGTLNTGELFF. For the CDR3, the DNA is TGCGCCAGCAGCCAAGATGGGACACTGAACACCGGGGAGCTGTTTTTT.

This clonotype was counted at least ten times. This rearrangement joins TRBV5-1 to TRBJ2-1; D is perhaps TRBD2 (6 bases). V was trimmed by 10 bases and J by 8 bases, leaving 25 bases between them. The CDR3 runs to 15 residues. Looked up from germline, CDR1 is SGHRS and CDR2 is YFSETQ. The CDR3 spells CASFRRGSGVDEQFF. CDR3 DNA: TGCGCCTCCTTCCGACGGGGTAGCGGCGTGGATGAGCAGTTCTTC.

This clonotype was observed many times. CDR3 DNA: TGTGCCAGCAGCCAAGATAGTAAGGAGTATAGCAATCAGCCCCAGCATTTT. This translates into CASSQDSKEYSNQPQHF. J is TRBJ1-5 and V is TRBV14; the D is unclear. The CDR3 sequence is 17 residues long. Trimming pared 0 bases from V and 0 bases from J, leaving 12 bases between. The germline V gene encodes CDR1 SGHDN and CDR2 FVKESK. The whole variable domain, filled in from reference TRBV14 and TRBJ1-5, reads EAGVTQFPSHSVIEKGQTVTLRCDPISGHDNLYWYRRVMGKEIKFLLHFVKESKQDESGMPNNRFLAERTGGTYSTLKVQPAELEDSGVYFCASSQDSKEYSNQPQHFGDGTRLSIL.

With regard to this clonotype: This may arise from a read error, as a much more abundant clone is one base away. The chain links TRBV4-1 to TRBJ1-2; TRBD1 matches at 9 bases. The CDR3 spans 17 residues. After removal of 8 bases from V and 2 bases from J, the junction contained 15 bases not matched to a gene. Per the germline V gene, CDR1 is MGHRA and CDR2 is YSYEKL. CDR3 bases: TGCGCCAGCGGCCCCCTAGAAGGGGACAGGGACAACTATGGCTACACCTTC. It codes for CASGPLEGDRDNYGYTF.

CDR3 amino acids: CASSSRGGATGELFF. The CDR3 bases are TGTGCCAGCAGTTCGAGGGGGGGGGCTACCGGGGAGCTGTTTTTT. V and J are TRBV27 and TRBJ2-2; the D gene is possibly TRBD2 (7 bases). From germline, CDR1 is MNHEY and CDR2 SMNVEV (reference sequence). The CDR3 sequence is 15 residues long. Trimming took off 4 bases at V and 5 bases at J, with 14 bases between the two ends.

This clonotype occurred many times. The chain recombines TRBV20-1 with TRBJ2-1; TRBD2 aligns across 8 bases. V lost 3 bases, J lost 7 bases, and 14 bases stayed unmatched. The CDR3 is 16 residues long. Per the germline V gene, CDR1 is DFQATT and CDR2 is SNEGSKA (reference sequence). CDR3 protein: CSARRRTGGPGNEQFF. The CDR3 bases are TGCAGTGCTAGGAGGCGAACGGGGGGGCCTGGAAATGAGCAGTTCTTC.

This clonotype was seen many times. The chain has TRBV5-4 and TRBJ1-2; D is ambiguous. The germline V gene encodes CDR1 SGHNT and CDR2 YYREEE (reference sequence). Trimming cost V 0 bases and J 4 bases, with 7 bases left between them. This CDR3 region has 13 residues. The CDR3 loop is CASSLDSIYGYTF. DNA for the CDR3: TGTGCCAGCAGCTTGGATAGCATCTATGGCTACACCTTC.

In this sample, this clonotype turned up many times. The gene calls are TRBV5-1 and TRBJ2-3, with a possible D match to TRBD2 (5 bases). V lost 4 bases to trimming and J lost 6 bases, with 12 bases between them. Looked up from germline, CDR1 is SGHRS and CDR2 is YFSETQ. The CDR3 extends over 13 amino acids. The CDR3 nucleotides read TGCGCCAGCAGCCGGATGGGAGACGATACGCAGTATTTT. Translation: CASSRMGDDTQYF.

This chain uses TRBV7-3 with TRBJ2-1, with 8 positions matching TRBD2. The V segment lost 1 base and the J segment 10 bases; nucleotides outside the gene matches: 6. Germline V gene lookup returns CDR1 SGHTA and CDR2 FQGTGA. The CDR3 consists of 14 residues. CDR3 sequence: CASSLMGERGEQFF. The CDR3 coding sequence is TGTGCCAGCAGCTTAATGGGGGAGCGGGGGGAGCAGTTCTTC.

V and J are TRBV10-3 and TRBJ2-2, with D perhaps matching TRBD1 (5 bases). Trimming left V 6 bases short and J 8 bases short, with 19 bases between. CDR1 ENHRY and CDR2 SYGVKD come from the germline V gene. This CDR3 comprises 15 residues. This CDR3 reads CAISTDKGARGELFF. DNA for the CDR3: TGTGCCATCAGCACGGACAAAGGCGCGAGGGGGGAGCTGTTTTTT.

The rearrangement joins TRBV20-1 to TRBJ2-2; 10 bases are shared with TRBD1. The CDR3 is 14 residues long. V was clipped by 5 bases and J by 5 bases; unmatched bases: 5. CDR1 is DFQATT, CDR2 SNEGSKA, per germline (reference sequence). CDR3 DNA: TGCAGTGCTGCCCGACAGGGGGCGACCGGGGAGCTGTTTTTT. This translates into CSAARQGATGELFF.

There are a few counts of this clonotype. A much bigger clone sits one base away, suggesting this may be a read error. The rearrangement uses TRBV20-1 and TRBJ2-1; D call uncertain. CDR3 length equals 10 residues. V lost 3 bases and J 13 bases, leaving 10 bases between the germline ends. Germline V gene lookup returns CDR1 DFQATT and CDR2 SNEGSKA (reference sequence). CDR3 in DNA: TGCAGTGCTAGGTTCGAGACCCAGTTCTTC. Amino acid sequence: CSARFETQFF.

This clonotype was counted between two and nine times. J is TRBJ2-2 and V is TRBV7-2, with 11 bases lining up with TRBD2. The CDR3 is 19 amino acids. Per germline, CDR1 SGHTA and CDR2 FQGNSA. Trimming took 5 bases from V and 4 from J; bases not matched to a gene: 15. CDR3 in amino acids: CASSPKGVAGGPSTGELFF. DNA of the CDR3: TGTGCCAGCAGCCCTAAAGGGGTAGCGGGGGGGCCGAGCACCGGGGAGCTGTTTTTT.

Many counts were recorded for this clonotype. V is TRBV20-1 and J is TRBJ1-2; D perhaps matches TRBD1 (5 bases). The CDR3 runs 15 residues. Germline values: CDR1 DFQATT, CDR2 SNEGSKA (reference sequence). V lost 1 base, J lost 5 bases, and 17 bases lay in between. CDR3 nucleotides: TGCAGTGCTAGAGTCAGCACAGGCACCGTTTATGGCTACACCTTC. It encodes CSARVSTGTVYGYTF.

This clonotype has more than one count but fewer than ten. The chain uses TRBV6-2 or TRBV6-3 and TRBJ2-5; TRBD2 agrees at 8 bases. CDR3 length: 17 amino acids. Germline loops: CDR1 MNHEY, CDR2 SVGEGT. V trimming: 4 bases; J trimming: 5 bases; junction bases outside the gene matches: 15. CDR3 DNA: TGTGCCAGCAGTTTCCCCCCCGGCGGGGGGACTCCGGAGACCCAGTACTTC. It codes for CASSFPPGGGTPETQYF.

This clonotype was seen many times. The chain links TRBV4-3 to TRBJ2-1; 7 nucleotides align to TRBD1. Germline CDR1 and CDR2: LGHNA and YSLEER. CDR3 length: 15 residues. Trimming cost V 1 base and J 11 bases; bases outside gene matches: 11. CDR3 sequence (DNA): TGCGCCAGCAGCCAAGTGGGGACAGCGGCTGTGAAGCAGTTCTTC. Its protein product is CASSQVGTAAVKQFF.

This clonotype was observed a few times. V is TRBV9 and J is TRBJ2-5, with 13 bases that match TRBD2. V dropped 3 bases and J dropped 3; count of bases not matched to a gene: 2. The CDR3 consists of 15 residues. The germline V gene has CDR1 SGDLS and CDR2 YYNGEE. The CDR3 sequence is CASSGGLAGEETQYF. In DNA, the CDR3 is TGTGCCAGCAGCGGCGGACTAGCGGGGGAAGAGACCCAGTACTTC. Full variable domain (rest looked up from reference TRBV9 and TRBJ2-5): DSGVTQTPKHLITATGQRVTLRCSPRSGDLSVYWYQQSLDQGLQFLIQYYNGEERAKGNILERFSAQQFPDLHSELNLSSLELGDSALYFCASSGGLAGEETQYFGPGTRLLVL.

This clonotype was observed at least ten times. A much larger clone differs from this one at a single base, so this may be a read error. The chain uses TRBV7-2 and TRBJ2-7, with D tentatively TRBD1 (6 bases). This CDR3 comprises 13 residues. The germline gives CDR1 SGHTA, CDR2 FQGNSA. V dropped 5 bases and J dropped 0 bases, with 8 bases sitting between them. The CDR3 here is CASSTRGSYEQYF. The CDR3 DNA follows: TGTGCCAGCAGCACCAGGGGCTCCTACGAGCAGTACTTC.

The chain couples TRBV11-2 to TRBJ1-2; D remains ambiguous. Per the germline V gene, CDR1 is SGHAT and CDR2 is FQNNGV. The CDR3 has 13 residues. Trimming cost V 2 bases and J 4 bases, with 8 bases left between them. In DNA, the CDR3 is TGTGCCAGCAGCTTATACGTAGCCTATGGCTACACCTTC. Translation gives CASSLYVAYGYTF.

This clonotype was counted many times. The J gene is TRBJ2-6, the V gene TRBV6-2 or TRBV6-3; 7 positions agree with TRBD1. After removal of 8 bases from V and 4 bases from J, the junction contained 8 bases not matched to a gene. CDR3 length: 15 amino acids. Germline V gives CDR1 MNHEY, CDR2 SVGEGT. CDR3 in amino acids: CASAKGGSGANVLTF. The CDR3 DNA sequence: TGTGCCAGCGCAAAAGGGGGCTCCGGGGCCAACGTCCTGACTTTC.

This clonotype was found many times. The CDR3 bases are TGTGCCAGCAGTCTCGGACTCTTTTCCTACGAGCAGTACTTC. Protein sequence: CASSLGLFSYEQYF. V and J are TRBV6-2 or TRBV6-3 and TRBJ2-7; a weak D match, TRBD2 (5 bases). The CDR3 sequence is 14 residues long. Trimming removed 5 bases at V and 1 base at J, with 12 bases between. Germline values: CDR1 MNHEY, CDR2 SVGEGT.

Only a few counts were recorded for this clonotype. The chain carries TRBV7-9 and TRBJ1-2; 7 bases match TRBD1. From germline, CDR1 is SEHNR and CDR2 FQNEAQ (reference sequence). Trimming at V came to 5 bases and at J to 1 base, leaving 7 bases not matched to a gene. CDR3 length equals 15 residues. This CDR3 reads CASSPTRQGNYGYTF. In nucleotides, the CDR3 is TGTGCCAGCAGCCCGACTCGACAGGGTAACTATGGCTACACCTTC.

V usage is TRBV9 and J usage is TRBJ2-1; D unclear. The better agreement between TRBJ2-7 and the DNA end casts doubt on the J call. This CDR3 contains 16 residues. Germline V gene sequence: CDR1 SGDLS, CDR2 YYNGEE. The CDR3 coding sequence is TGTGCCAGCAGCGCCTTATTTGGAAGTTCCTACAATGAGCAGTACTTC. This encodes CASSALFGSSYNEQYF.

A remark on this clonotype: This clone may be a read error of a much larger clone one base away. The CDR3 loop reads CASGYVGQTGEQYF. Here the CDR3 DNA reads TGTGCCAGCGGTTACGTCGGACAGACGGGGGAGCAGTATTTT. V usage is TRBV6-5 and J usage is TRBJ2-3; D assignment may be TRBD1 or TRBD2 (6 bases each). The CDR3 covers 14 residues. CDR1 and CDR2 (germline): MNHEY, SVGAGI.

This clonotype was seen many times. V usage is TRBV5-1 and J usage is TRBJ1-2; tentatively, D is TRBD1 (6 bases). V was trimmed by 4 bases and J by 6 bases, leaving 16 bases between them. CDR3 size: 14 residues. CDR1 is SGHRS, CDR2 YFSETQ, per germline. The CDR3 sequence is CASSERGNIDGYTF. CDR3 DNA sequence: TGCGCCAGCAGCGAGAGGGGGAATATCGATGGCTACACCTTC. Based on the CDR3 plus reference TRBV5-1 and TRBJ1-2, the full variable domain is KAGVTQTPRYLIKTRGQQVTLSCSPISGHRSVSWYQQTPGQGLQFLFEYFSETQRNKGNFPGRFSGRQFSNSRSEMNVSTLELGDSALYLCASSERGNIDGYTFGSGTRLTVV.